Listed here are 8 T cell receptor beta chains from one sample, sequenced in a study of T cell repertoires in cytomegalovirus infection. TCRdb reprocessed the reads via MiXCR and lists one record per CDR3 protein. The sample shows 450,000 to 650,000 distinct CDR3 sequences, approximately 40% of them seen only once. The antigens for these receptors are not known. The sample in question was cultured PBMCs, obtained from culture after CMV antigen stimulation. The receptors were sampled from a human donor in good health (CMV status not recorded). Some clones in this sample may be carry-over from other donors' samples.

This clonotype was seen a few times. This rearrangement joins TRBV7-8 to TRBJ1-5; no clear D gene. V was pared by 5 bases and J by 2 bases, with 13 bases between. Germline V gene sequence: CDR1 SGHVS, CDR2 FQNEAQ. The CDR3 is made up of 15 amino acids. CDR3 protein: CASSPRPAGNQPQHF. The CDR3 bases are TGTGCCAGCAGCCCCCGACCCGCCGGCAATCAGCCCCAGCATTTT.

This clonotype appeared a few times. The gene calls are TRBV28 and TRBJ2-7, with 7 bases lining up with TRBD1. The CDR3 is 14 residues long. Germline V CDR1 and CDR2: MDHEN, SYDVKM. The V and J ends lost 2 bases and 3 bases, in that order; junction bases with no gene match: 4. CDR3 DNA: TGTGCCAGCAGTTTAACACAGGGGAGCTACGAGCAGTACTTC. Protein: CASSLTQGSYEQYF.

The chain joins TRBV28 to TRBJ1-3; D ambiguous. Germline V lookup: CDR1 MDHEN, CDR2 SYDVKM. The CDR3 loop spans 10 amino acids. The V gene lost 7 bases and the J gene lost 4 bases, with 2 bases spanning the gap. The CDR3 loop reads CASTGNTIYF. The CDR3 region has the DNA TGTGCCAGCACCGGAAACACCATATATTTT.

The rearrangement links TRBV10-3 to TRBJ2-7, with TRBD1 matching over 9 bases. V lost 6 bases to trimming and J lost 4 bases; unmatched junction nucleotides: 7. Germline V CDR1 and CDR2: ENHRY, SYGVKD. The CDR3 consists of 14 residues. The DNA for the CDR3 is TGTGCCATCAGGGGGGGACAGGGTCAGTACGAGCAGTACTTC. Protein: CAIRGGQGQYEQYF.

This rearrangement joins TRBV2 to TRBJ1-1, with D perhaps matching TRBD1 (6 bases). The V end was cut by 10 bases, the J end by 7 bases, with 13 bases between. The CDR3 extends over 11 amino acids. Germline V gene data show CDR1 as SNHLY and CDR2 as FYNNEI. Here the CDR3 reads CATMRRGEAFF. The CDR3 nucleotides read TGTGCCACCATGCGCAGGGGTGAAGCTTTCTTT.

CDR3 amino acids: CASSYYDVSSYEQYF. CDR3 in DNA: TGTGCCAGCAGTTATTACGACGTCAGCTCCTACGAGCAGTACTTC. The V call is TRBV6-6, the J call TRBJ2-7; D unclear. Trimming pared 3 bases from V and 0 bases from J, leaving 12 bases between. The CDR3 is made up of 15 amino acids. Germline V gives CDR1 MNHNY, CDR2 SVGAGI (reference sequence).

This clonotype turned up a few times. The CDR3 here is CASSPSSSRGYTF. CDR3 in DNA: TGTGCCAGCAGCCCATCCTCCAGTCGGGGCTACACCTTC. The rearrangement links TRBV6-1 to TRBJ1-2; D gene uncertain. Germline CDR1 is MNHNS and CDR2 is SASEGT. V was shortened by 6 bases and J by 8 bases, with 16 bases between the two germline ends. CDR3 length: 13 amino acids.

Only a few counts were recorded for this clonotype. The chain couples TRBV7-9 to TRBJ2-3; D gene uncertain. Germline values: CDR1 SEHNR, CDR2 FQNEAQ (reference sequence). V lost 7 bases and J lost 6, with 14 bases in between. The CDR3 is 13 amino acids. The CDR3 DNA reads TGTGCCAGCACCCACGCCATTGGGGATACGCAGTATTTT. Its translation: CASTHAIGDTQYF.